The entry below gives a single T cell receptor (beta chain) sequence along with its context. Its antigen is not yet known. It has no much larger one-base neighbor in the sample; base qualities were not kept. The treatment or condition label on this specimen signifies: allogeneic hematopoietic cell transplantation with graft depleted of TCRalphabeta T cells and CD19 B cells. Transplant recipients were children who received TCRalphabeta/CD19-depleted allogeneic hematopoietic cell grafts. The CDR3 holds 20 amino acids from the cysteine to the phenylalanine. The only DNA kept is the CDR3, 60 bases in frame from the first base. The germline V gene supplies CDR1 LGHNA and CDR2 YSLEER. Germline trimming: 0 bases from V, 3 bases from J; junction bases outside gene matches: 12. The record originates from a study of T-cell reconstitution after alpha-beta-depleted transplantation in children (dated by TCRdb to 2015 to 2016). Regarding the complete study: Using TCR repertoire profiling, the study followed T-cell immune reconstitution in a quantitative way in children after TCRalphabeta/CD19-depleted allogeneic hematopoietic cell transplantation.

The method behind the library was PCR. The sequencing machine was an Illumina HiSeq 2500. TCR library preparation used molecular barcoding, with unique molecular identifiers applied to normalize quantification of the TCRbeta repertoire. The raw public reads went through TCRdb reprocessing: fastp at Q25, MiXCR clone calling, in-frame beta chains kept. Each record represents a unique CDR3 protein, reported with the most common genes and DNA among its rows. The table for this sample lists some 600,000 distinct CDR3 sequences; 10% to 15% of them were counted only once. Approximately 2% of the sample belongs to the ten largest clones. What the study reported, not specific to this receptor: About two months after transplant, the apparently early recovery of alphabetaT-cell counts reportedly depended on just several hundred clones that had expanded rapidly and came from non-depleted graft cells. In some patients, high TCRbeta diversity at day 60 was attributed to recipient T cells and intrathymic progenitors that had survived conditioning. The frequencies of hyperexpanded clones fell over the following months, and after one year, T-cell counts and TCRbeta diversity were mostly attributed to newly produced T cells.

Sequenced here: PBMCs, mostly from graft donor cells, sampled 360 days after TCRalphabeta/CD19-depleted stem cell transplant. The sequence links TRBV4-3 to TRBJ2-3, and 13 junction bases match TRBD2. The source is a male patient between 10 and 17 years old who had a stem cell transplant for acute myeloid leukemia, so the T cells may come from the graft donor. Here the CDR3 is given as CASSQDLPLAGGPGTDTQYF. The DNA sequence is given as TGCGCCAGCAGCCAAGATCTCCCACTAGCGGGAGGGCCTGGAACAGATACGCAGTATTTT.